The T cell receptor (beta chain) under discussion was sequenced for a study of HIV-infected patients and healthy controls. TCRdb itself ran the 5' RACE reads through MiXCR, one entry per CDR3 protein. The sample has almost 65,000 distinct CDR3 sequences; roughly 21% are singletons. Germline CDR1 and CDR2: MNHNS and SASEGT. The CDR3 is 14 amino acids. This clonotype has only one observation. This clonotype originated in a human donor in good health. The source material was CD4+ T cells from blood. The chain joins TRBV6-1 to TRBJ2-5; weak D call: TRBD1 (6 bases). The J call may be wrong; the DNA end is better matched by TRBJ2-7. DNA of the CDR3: TGTGCCAGCAGTGCTTCGGGACAAGGCTACGAGCAGTACTTC. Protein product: CASSASGQGYEQYF.